This T cell receptor beta chain was profiled in a study of blood T cells in healthy people across ages (dated by TCRdb to the mid-2010s). For context, the study as a whole: In model experiments, template switching captured about one uniquely barcoded TCR beta cDNA molecule for every two T cells. Using deep sequencing normalized with unique cDNA molecular identifiers, the study measured how TCR beta repertoire diversity changes with age. Four age groups were formed from the donors: young (average approximately 15 years), middle-aged (approximately 41), aged (more than 55) and long-lived (roughly 88). To avoid experimental bias, donors of different ages were distributed randomly across sequencing lanes. For two donors (one aged 18 to 30 and one aged 80 or older), the study analyzed two additional independent replicas of 1 million unique cDNA reads from the same blood draw.

The 39 donors, aged about 6 to 95 years, were systemically healthy Caucasian individuals from Russia. Around 10 milliliters of peripheral blood were collected from each donor into EDTA-treated Vacutainer tubes. Ficoll-Paque density-gradient centrifugation was used to isolate PBMCs, with at least 7 million per sample. Total RNA, at least 5 micrograms per sample, was extracted from PBMCs with Trizol reagent. The percentages of naive CD45RAhigh/CD27high T cells were determined by flow cytometry on a PBMC aliquot from every donor. Libraries were built with 5' RACE. Reads for this sample came from an Illumina HiSeq 2500. The second PCR ran for roughly 6 to 11 cycles and used a J-beta primer mix along with a sample-barcoded 5' primer. A template-switch 5' adaptor carrying 12 random nucleotides introduced a unique molecular identifier onto each TCR beta cDNA molecule. Each sample yielded at least 2.5 million CDR3-containing paired-end reads. The Mint cDNA synthesis kit, primed by a TRBC-specific oligonucleotide, was used to synthesize first-strand cDNA from all RNA. All cDNA was treated with uracil-DNA glycosylase and then went through a first 18-cycle PCR with the universal primers M1SS and BC2_uni_R. Regarding the original processing steps: Normalization of each sample was performed by random selection of 1 million high-quality reads, each carrying a distinct molecular identifier. Reads with shared molecular identifiers were discarded instead of being binned into consensus sequences. CDR3 identification, clonotype clustering and error correction used MiTCR with a Q25 quality threshold and the strictest error-elimination algorithm. A nonparametric unseen species model with Euler transformation was used to estimate a lower bound on total TCR beta diversity. The raw public reads went through TCRdb reprocessing: fastp at Q25, MiXCR clone calling, in-frame beta chains kept. Each entry merges the rows of one CDR3 protein and shows their most common DNA and genes. TCRdb's processing, not the authors' own work, is the source of the V and J calls. Counted in this sample were 1.5 million or so distinct CDR3 sequences; about 45% of them appeared once. The top ten clones comprise around 4% of the sample.

The germline ends are 15 bases apart after V is trimmed by 3 bases and J by 0 bases. From cysteine to phenylalanine, the CDR3 is 17 amino acids long. Left in the record is the CDR3 DNA by itself, 51 bases read in frame from the first base. Looking up the germline V gene yields CDR1 MGHDK and CDR2 SYGVNS. Overall study results and their limits: The CMV infection status of donors was not known, potentially confounding age-related changes in expanded clonotypes. Observed TCR beta diversity correlated strongly with the percentage of naive T cells measured by flow cytometry. Since profiling was done on bulk unsorted PBMCs, naive and antigen-experienced compartments could not be conclusively compared. Compared with the aged group, the long-lived group had more naive CD4+ T cells, fewer expanded clones and increased TCR diversity, a pattern suggesting age selection. Estimates of total diversity based on one million sequenced T cells were regarded as lower bounds and as underestimates. As age increased, observed TCR beta diversity per million T cells dropped in a roughly linear way, and a significant reduction was already evident by age 40.

This clonotype was detected a few times. The target of this receptor is not known. No much larger clone exists at a distance of one base, and base qualities are not known. The rearrangement combines TRBV25-1 with TRBJ2-1, with the D gene call left open. The TCR originated in a woman in her late teens or twenties in good health. Sequenced sample: blood. Read as DNA, the sequence is TGTGCCAGCAGTGAGGACGGAAGGCGAAGCTCCTACAATGAGCAGTTCTTC. Protein translation: CASSEDGRRSSYNEQFF.